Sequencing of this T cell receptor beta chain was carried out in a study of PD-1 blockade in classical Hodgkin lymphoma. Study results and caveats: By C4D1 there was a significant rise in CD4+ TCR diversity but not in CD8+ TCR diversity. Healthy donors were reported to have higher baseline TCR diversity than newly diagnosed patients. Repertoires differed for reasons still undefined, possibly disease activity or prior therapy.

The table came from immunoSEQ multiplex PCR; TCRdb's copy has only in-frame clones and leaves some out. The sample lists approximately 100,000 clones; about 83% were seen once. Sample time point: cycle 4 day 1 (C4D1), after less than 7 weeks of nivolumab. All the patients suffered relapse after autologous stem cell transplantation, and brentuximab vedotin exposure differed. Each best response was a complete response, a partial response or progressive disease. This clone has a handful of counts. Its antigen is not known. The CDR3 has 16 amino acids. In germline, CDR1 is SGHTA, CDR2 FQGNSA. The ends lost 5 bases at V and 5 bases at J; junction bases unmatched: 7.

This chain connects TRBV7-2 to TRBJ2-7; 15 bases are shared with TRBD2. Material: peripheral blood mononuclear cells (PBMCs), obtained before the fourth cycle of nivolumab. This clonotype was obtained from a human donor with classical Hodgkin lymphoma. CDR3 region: CASSRPGTSGRNEQYF. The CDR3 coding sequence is TGTGCCAGCAGCCGCCCCGGGACTAGCGGGAGGAACGAGCAGTACTTC.